The 26 T cell receptor beta chains reported below all come from one sample, sequenced in a study of T cell changes during pregnancy in multiple sclerosis. Sequenced by immunoSEQ multiplex PCR; TCRdb stores in-frame clones only, minus some. Of about 38,000 clones in the sample, about 94% were seen once. The starting material was CD4+ T cells from peripheral blood mononuclear cells, obtained in the second trimester of pregnancy. These receptors were collected from a female donor with multiple sclerosis, enrolled in a pregnancy study.

This chain connects TRBV7-9 to TRBJ2-5, with D maybe TRBD2 (5 bases). This CDR3 has 13 amino acids. Germline CDR1 reads SEHNR; CDR2 reads FQNEAQ (reference sequence). V lost 5 bases and J 5 bases, leaving 12 bases between the germline ends. The CDR3 is CASSHVRVETQYF. The CDR3 DNA sequence: TGTGCCAGCAGCCACGTGAGGGTGGAGACCCAGTACTTC.

On this clone itself: No conserved phenylalanine or tryptophan ends this CDR3, so it is likely a read error. Because the CDR3's place on the DNA is in doubt, the DNA is left out and the CDR3 is given as listed by TCRdb. The rearrangement joins TRBV11-2 to TRBJ2-7; the table's D call of TRBD1 was not tested on the DNA. Germline CDR1 is SGHAT and CDR2 is FQNNGV. The CDR3 spans 11 amino acids, including both terminal residues. CDR3 sequence reads: CASSLDRPRFS.

The chain couples TRBV5-1 to TRBJ2-5; 16 positions match TRBD2. The germline V gene encodes CDR1 SGHRS and CDR2 YFSETQ. Losses at the gene ends were 3 bases for V and 5 bases for J; bases not matched to a gene: 7. The CDR3 runs to 17 residues. The DNA for the CDR3 is TGCGCCAGCAGCTCCGGGACTAGCGGGAGGGCCTCGGAGACCCAGTACTTC. It translates to CASSSGTSGRASETQYF. The complete variable domain, with remaining parts taken from reference TRBV5-1 and TRBJ2-5, reads KAGVTQTPRYLIKTRGQQVTLSCSPISGHRSVSWYQQTPGQGLQFLFEYFSETQRNKGNFPGRFSGRQFSNSRSEMNVSTLELGDSALYLCASSSGTSGRASETQYFGPGTRLLVL.

The chain employs TRBV5-1 and TRBJ2-3; 9 nucleotides agree with TRBD2. Germline CDR1 reads SGHRS; CDR2 reads YFSETQ. V was clipped by 0 bases and J by 6 bases; unmatched bases: 5. The CDR3 runs 15 residues. The CDR3 region is CASSLGLAVGDTQYF. The DNA for the CDR3 is TGCGCCAGCAGCTTGGGACTAGCGGTGGGGGATACGCAGTATTTT.

This rearrangement joins TRBV18 to TRBJ2-2; no reliable D call. The CDR3 covers 14 residues. The germline V gene encodes CDR1 KGHSH and CDR2 LQKENI. V shed 4 bases and J shed 2 bases, with 8 bases lying between them. The CDR3 DNA reads TGTGCCAGCTCACAACAGATTAACACCGGGGAGCTGTTTTTT. Translated, it gives CASSQQINTGELFF.

This sequence joins TRBV19 and TRBJ1-5, with 8 bases identical to TRBD1. The CDR3 extends over 15 amino acids. Germline V CDR1 and CDR2: LNHDA, SQIVND (reference sequence). J was trimmed by 0 bases and V by 5 bases; bases with no gene match: 3. The DNA of the CDR3 is TGTGCCAGTAGTTCAGGGACAGGTAGCAATCAGCCCCAGCATTTT. This sequence encodes CASSSGTGSNQPQHF.

V is TRBV28 and J is TRBJ1-5; a possible D gene is TRBD1 (6 bases). V gave up 5 bases and J gave up 5 bases, with 19 bases separating them. The CDR3 spans 16 residues. Germline V CDR1 and CDR2: MDHEN, SYDVKM. Here the CDR3 DNA reads TGTGCCAGCAGTAGTGTGAGCCAGGGGTCCTATCAGCCCCAGCATTTT. It encodes CASSSVSQGSYQPQHF. Supplemented by reference TRBV28 and TRBJ1-5, the full variable domain reads DVKVTQSSRYLVKRTGEKVFLECVQDMDHENMFWYRQDPGLGLRLIYFSYDVKMKEKGDIPEGYSVSREKKERFSLILESASTNQTSMYLCASSSVSQGSYQPQHFGDGTRLSIL.

The chain employs TRBV11-3 and TRBJ2-1, with a possible D match to TRBD1 (6 bases). Trimming removed 5 bases from V and 8 bases from J, with 22 bases in between. There are 16 residues in the CDR3. CDR1 and CDR2 (germline): SGHNT, YENEEA. CDR3 loop: CASSVLSGQYNYEQFF. As DNA, the CDR3 is TGTGCCAGCAGCGTCCTCTCGGGACAATACAACTATGAGCAGTTCTTC.

In its sample, this clone was seen a few times. CDR3 bases: TGTGCCGTCCGGGGGGCCTACGAGCAGTACTTC. Amino acid sequence: CAVRGAYEQYF. V is TRBV6-6 and J is TRBJ2-7, with 7 nucleotides matching TRBD2. V shed 11 bases and J 2 bases; nucleotides not matched to a gene: 3. Looked up from germline, CDR1 is MNHNY and CDR2 is SVGAGI (reference sequence). The CDR3 contains 11 residues.

The rearrangement joins TRBV7-2 to TRBJ2-1, with D possibly matching TRBD2 (5 bases). CDR3 length equals 14 residues. The V gene lost 5 bases and the J gene lost 0 bases, with 8 bases spanning the gap. Per germline, CDR1 SGHTA and CDR2 FQGNSA. The CDR3 nucleotides are TGTGCCAGCAGCCCGGGGTACTCCTACAATGAGCAGTTCTTC. Translating it yields CASSPGYSYNEQFF. Full variable domain (outside the CDR3, taken from reference TRBV7-2 and TRBJ2-1): GAGVSQSPSNKVTEKGKDVELRCDPISGHTALYWYRQSLGQGLEFLIYFQGNSAPDKSGLPSDRFSAERTGGSVSTLTIQRTQQEDSAVYLCASSPGYSYNEQFFGPGTRLTVL.

The chain uses TRBV19 and TRBJ2-1; a weak D match, TRBD2 (5 bases). V lost 3 bases, J lost 8 bases, and 14 bases lay in between. The CDR3 consists of 14 residues. The germline V gene encodes CDR1 LNHDA and CDR2 SQIVND (reference sequence). This chain's CDR3 is CASSIGLLGDEQFF. CDR3 in DNA: TGTGCCAGTAGTATTGGACTTCTAGGCGATGAGCAGTTCTTC.

The CDR3 nucleotides are TGTGCCAGCAGTTACGACAGCAGCAATCAGCCCCAGCATTTT. Translating gives CASSYDSSNQPQHF. This chain uses TRBV28 with TRBJ1-5, with D possibly TRBD1 on 5 matching bases. Germline loops: CDR1 MDHEN, CDR2 SYDVKM. The V gene lost 4 bases and the J gene lost 1 base, with 8 bases spanning the gap. The CDR3 runs to 14 residues.

CDR3: CASSFTSGTYEQYF. CDR3 DNA: TGTGCCAGCAGTTTCACTAGCGGGACCTACGAGCAGTACTTC. The chain recombines TRBV27 with TRBJ2-7, with 10 bases that match TRBD2. The CDR3 sequence is 14 residues long. Germline CDR1 MNHEY, CDR2 SMNVEV (reference sequence). V lost 3 bases to trimming and J lost 2 bases; unmatched junction nucleotides: 1.

This chain connects TRBV2 to TRBJ2-5; 8 nucleotides line up with TRBD1. The CDR3 consists of 15 residues. V gave up 4 bases and J gave up 5 bases; unmatched junction bases: 9. Germline CDR1 is SNHLY and CDR2 is FYNNEI. Here the CDR3 DNA reads TGTGCCAGCAGTGTTGGCAGGGGGCTTAGGGAGACCCAGTACTTC. Residues: CASSVGRGLRETQYF. The variable domain in full, completed from reference TRBV2 and TRBJ2-5, reads EPEVTQTPSHQVTQMGQEVILRCVPISNHLYFYWYRQILGQKVEFLVSFYNNEISEKSEIFDDQFSVERPDGSNFTLKIRSTKLEDSAMYFCASSVGRGLRETQYFGPGTRLLVL.

V usage is TRBV4-3 and J usage is TRBJ1-1; D remains ambiguous. Trimming shortened V by 1 base and J by 3 bases, and 12 bases separated the two germline ends. Germline loops: CDR1 LGHNA, CDR2 YSLEER. The CDR3 loop spans 15 amino acids. CDR3 coding DNA: TGCGCCAGCAGCCAAGGCATACGGGAGGACACTGAAGCTTTCTTT. The encoded protein is CASSQGIREDTEAFF.

The chain carries TRBV7-2 and TRBJ2-2, with 10 bases identical to TRBD2. V was pared by 2 bases and J by 5 bases, with 5 bases of the junction left unmatched. Germline V CDR1 and CDR2: SGHTA, FQGNSA. The CDR3 is made up of 16 amino acids. The CDR3 nucleotides read TGTGCCAGCAGCTTAAGCGGGGGGGAAACTACCGGGGAGCTGTTTTTT. It specifies CASSLSGGETTGELFF.

The chain employs TRBV5-4 and TRBJ2-3, with 12 bases lining up with TRBD2. Looked up from germline, CDR1 is SGHNT and CDR2 is YYREEE (reference sequence). This CDR3 has 16 amino acids. V gave up 4 bases and J gave up 5 bases; unmatched junction bases: 8. The CDR3 is CASSARLAGEIDTQYF. The CDR3, as DNA: TGTGCCAGCAGCGCAAGACTAGCGGGAGAGATAGATACGCAGTATTTT.

The CDR3 nucleotides are TGTGCTAGTGGTTGGATTGGTTGGAGCGTAAAGGATAATTCACCCCTCCACTTT. This encodes CASGWIGWSVKDNSPLHF. The rearrangement uses TRBV12-5 and TRBJ1-6, with no clear D. CDR1 is LGHNT and CDR2 is FRNRAP in the germline V gene. The ends were cut back, 4 bases at V and 5 bases at J, with 21 bases in the middle. The CDR3 has 18 amino acids.

The chain links TRBV6-5 to TRBJ2-1; TRBD2 agrees at 9 bases. Looked up from germline, CDR1 is MNHEY and CDR2 is SVGAGI. V was clipped by 6 bases and J by 7 bases; unmatched bases: 7. This CDR3 region has 14 residues. The CDR3 DNA sequence: TGTGCCAGCAGCCCCCCAAGCGGGAGGAATGAGCAGTTCTTC. Translating it yields CASSPPSGRNEQFF.

The rearrangement uses TRBV6-1 and TRBJ1-6; 10 bases agree with TRBD1. After removal of 6 bases from V and 6 bases from J, the junction contained 5 bases not matched to a gene. CDR3 length: 15 amino acids. Germline CDR1 MNHNS, CDR2 SASEGT. The CDR3: CASSQRDRGNSPLHF. The CDR3 nucleotides read TGTGCCAGCAGCCAACGGGACAGGGGTAATTCACCCCTCCACTTT.

The chain couples TRBV19 to TRBJ2-5; TRBD1 aligns across 9 bases. The V segment lost 3 bases and the J segment 0 bases; nucleotides outside the gene matches: 2. This CDR3 region has 15 residues. Germline CDR1 LNHDA, CDR2 SQIVND (reference sequence). CDR3 in DNA: TGTGCCAGTAGTATGGGGACAGGGTACCAAGAGACCCAGTACTTC. Translating gives CASSMGTGYQETQYF.

This chain connects TRBV7-3 to TRBJ2-1; 10 nucleotides align to TRBD2. From germline, CDR1 is SGHTA and CDR2 FQGTGA. The CDR3 runs 16 residues. The junction had 6 bases not matched to a gene; V was cut back by 5 bases and J by 2 bases. CDR3 loop: CASSPTSGFAYNEQFF. CDR3 nucleotides: TGTGCCAGCAGCCCGACTAGCGGGTTTGCCTACAATGAGCAGTTCTTC.

J is TRBJ1-2 and V is TRBV13, with D perhaps matching TRBD1 (6 bases). Germline CDR1 PRHDT, CDR2 FYEKMQ (reference sequence). This CDR3 region has 13 residues. V was trimmed by 5 bases and J by 7 bases, leaving 14 bases between them. CDR3 nucleotides: TGTGCCAGCAGCCGAGGGACAAGATCTGGCTACACCTTC. Its translation is CASSRGTRSGYTF. Full variable domain (remainder filled in from reference TRBV13 and TRBJ1-2): AAGVIQSPRHLIKEKRETATLKCYPIPRHDTVYWYQQGPGQDPQFLISFYEKMQSDKGSIPDRFSAQQFSDYHSELNMSSLELGDSALYFCASSRGTRSGYTFGSGTRLTVV.

The V and J genes are TRBV7-3 and TRBJ2-2; TRBD2 aligns across 9 bases. This CDR3 has 20 residues. Trimming at V came to 0 bases and at J to 5 bases, leaving 16 bases not matched to a gene. Germline CDR1 is SGHTA and CDR2 is FQGTGA. CDR3 coding DNA: TGTGCCAGCAGCTTAACGCGGCCAGGGGCGAGGCTAGCGGGAACCGGGGAGCTGTTTTTT. Translation: CASSLTRPGARLAGTGELFF.

J is TRBJ2-5 and V is TRBV5-1; 10 bases line up with TRBD1. Germline loops: CDR1 SGHRS, CDR2 YFSETQ. The CDR3 is made up of 16 amino acids. V gave up 0 bases and J gave up 6 bases; unmatched junction bases: 8. CDR3 region: CASSLEGTGASKTQYF. Written as DNA, the CDR3 is TGCGCCAGCAGCTTGGAGGGGACAGGGGCGTCGAAGACCCAGTACTTC.

The chain links TRBV7-3 to TRBJ1-1, with D perhaps TRBD1 (5 bases). The germline gives CDR1 SGHTA, CDR2 FQGTGA. This CDR3 is built from 14 residues. Trimming shortened V by 1 base and J by 2 bases, and 8 bases separated the two germline ends. CDR3 nucleotide sequence: TGTGCCAGCAGCTTAAATGGGGCCAACACTGAAGCTTTCTTT. Its translation is CASSLNGANTEAFF. Drawing the rest from reference TRBV7-3 and TRBJ1-1, the complete variable domain is GAGVSQTPSNKVTEKGKYVELRCDPISGHTALYWYRQSLGQGPEFLIYFQGTGAADDSGLPNDRFFAVRPEGSVSTLKIQRTERGDSAVYLCASSLNGANTEAFFGQGTRLTVV.